The 16 T cell receptor beta chains reported below all come from one sample, sequenced in a study of response to subunit inactivated influenza vaccine. Each CDR3 protein is one row after TCRdb ran MiXCR on the RT-PCR reads. The repertoire includes approximately 250,000 distinct CDR3 sequences, about 12% of them detected once, and approximately 7.8% sits in the top ten. The sequencing here drew on non-naive T cells sorted from PBMCs, taken roughly 15 days before vaccination. These receptors all stem from a man aged 45-65 years who received an inactivated influenza vaccine.

The rearrangement uses TRBV27 and TRBJ2-7, with D perhaps matching TRBD1 (7 bases). This CDR3 has 18 amino acids. Germline V gives CDR1 MNHEY, CDR2 SMNVEV (reference sequence). The V and J ends lost 0 bases and 3 bases respectively, with 21 bases between them. The CDR3 region is CASSLSWRGRPADYEQYF. The CDR3 DNA reads as TGTGCCAGCAGTTTATCTTGGAGGGGGCGCCCCGCGGACTACGAGCAGTACTTC.

This clonotype was detected ten times or more. The chain uses TRBV6-2 or TRBV6-3 and TRBJ2-3; D is undetermined. Trimming stripped 5 bases from V and 9 bases from J, with 18 bases between. Germline CDR1 is MNHEY and CDR2 is SVGEGT. This CDR3 region has 14 residues. The CDR3 loop is CASSRPSGQWTQYF. DNA of the CDR3: TGTGCCAGCAGTCGACCATCCGGCCAGTGGACGCAGTATTTT.

This clonotype was recorded a few times. V usage is TRBV6-2 or TRBV6-3 and J usage is TRBJ1-2; possibly TRBD1 for D (6 bases). V was pared by 4 bases and J by 7 bases, with 10 bases between. This CDR3 has 12 amino acids. Looked up from germline, CDR1 is MNHEY and CDR2 is SVGEGT. CDR3 residues: CASSSGAVGYTF. The CDR3 DNA reads as TGTGCCAGCAGTTCGGGGGCCGTTGGCTACACCTTC.

V is TRBV6-1 and J is TRBJ2-2; D might be TRBD2 (5 bases). V was shortened by 1 base and J by 4 bases, with 10 bases between the two germline ends. Germline-derived CDR1 and CDR2 are MNHNS and SASEGT. The CDR3 sequence is 15 residues long. CDR3 nucleotide sequence: TGTGCCAGCAGTGAAGTAGGAGGTGGCACCGGGGAGCTGTTTTTT. This translates into CASSEVGGGTGELFF.

This clonotype was counted only a few times. The chain joins TRBV20-1 to TRBJ2-5; 10 bases fit TRBD2. V dropped 4 bases and J dropped 1; count of bases not matched to a gene: 9. CDR1 DFQATT and CDR2 SNEGSKA come from the germline V gene (reference sequence). The CDR3 sequence is 16 residues long. The CDR3 sequence: CSAIRLAGYLQETQYF. The CDR3 DNA is TGCAGTGCTATACGACTAGCGGGCTACCTCCAAGAGACCCAGTACTTC.

This chain connects TRBV28 to TRBJ1-2; weak D call: TRBD1 (6 bases). Germline assignment: CDR1 MDHEN and CDR2 SYDVKM. V was cut by 2 bases and J by 6 bases, with 16 bases left in between. This CDR3 is built from 15 residues. DNA of the CDR3: TGTGCCAGCAGTTTAATCGCAGGGGAAGTCGATGGCTACACCTTC. Translated, it gives CASSLIAGEVDGYTF.

The genes are TRBV7-9 and TRBJ2-3; no clear D. The length of the CDR3 is 13 residues. Germline V gene data show CDR1 as SEHNR and CDR2 as FQNEAQ (reference sequence). The V gene lost 3 bases and the J gene lost 0 bases, with 4 bases spanning the gap. The CDR3 sequence: CASSFLSTDTQYF. The CDR3 nucleotides are TGTGCCAGCAGCTTTCTTAGCACAGATACGCAGTATTTT.

This chain links TRBV5-1 with TRBJ2-5; 10 bases align to TRBD2. This CDR3 is 16 amino acids long. Looked up from germline, CDR1 is SGHRS and CDR2 is YFSETQ. V was clipped by 0 bases and J by 5 bases; unmatched bases: 7. CDR3 coding DNA: TGCGCCAGCAGCTTGGCTGGAGCGGGGGGGCCGGAGACCCAGTACTTC. This codes for CASSLAGAGGPETQYF.

This clonotype appeared a few times. This chain joins TRBV6-2 or TRBV6-3 and TRBJ2-5, with 7 bases that match TRBD1. CDR1 and CDR2 (germline): MNHEY, SVGEGT. The CDR3 has 14 amino acids. J was trimmed by 2 bases and V by 6 bases; bases with no gene match: 6. The CDR3 DNA sequence: TGTGCCAGCAGACCGTACAGGGGTCAAGAGACCCAGTACTTC. The encoded protein is CASRPYRGQETQYF.

J is TRBJ2-2 and V is TRBV20-1, with 12 bases that match TRBD2. The V segment lost 1 base and the J segment 0 bases; nucleotides outside the gene matches: 9. The CDR3 consists of 19 residues. Germline V gene data show CDR1 as DFQATT and CDR2 as SNEGSKA (reference sequence). In DNA, the CDR3 is TGCAGTGCTAGAGGAATGACTAGCGGGGGACCTGCGAACACCGGGGAGCTGTTTTTT. Protein sequence: CSARGMTSGGPANTGELFF.

V and J are TRBV6-2 or TRBV6-3 and TRBJ2-1; TRBD2 aligns across 10 bases. The CDR3 consists of 15 residues. Losses at the gene ends were 6 bases for V and 6 bases for J; bases not matched to a gene: 8. In germline, CDR1 is MNHEY, CDR2 SVGEGT. The chain's CDR3 is CASRNLLAGFNEQFF. The DNA for the CDR3 is TGTGCCAGCAGGAATTTACTAGCGGGGTTCAATGAGCAGTTCTTC.

This clonotype was recorded many times. The rearrangement joins TRBV19 to TRBJ2-7, with D possibly TRBD2 on 6 matching bases. Germline V gene lookup returns CDR1 LNHDA and CDR2 SQIVND (reference sequence). The length of the CDR3 is 16 residues. V was trimmed by 3 bases and J by 0 bases, leaving 15 bases between them. The CDR3 nucleotides read TGTGCCAGTAGTATTTCAGCGGACGGGAGCTCCTACGAGCAGTACTTC. Its translation: CASSISADGSSYEQYF.

Many counts were recorded for this clonotype. The chain combines TRBV5-1 with TRBJ2-7; 7 nucleotides agree with TRBD2. Germline V CDR1 and CDR2: SGHRS, YFSETQ. CDR3 length equals 15 residues. Trimming removed 2 bases from V and 2 bases from J; junction bases left unmatched: 7. CDR3 region: CASSLAGKPTYEQYF. The CDR3 bases are TGCGCCAGCAGCTTAGCGGGGAAGCCGACCTACGAGCAGTACTTC. Complete variable domain (other parts from reference TRBV5-1 and TRBJ2-7): KAGVTQTPRYLIKTRGQQVTLSCSPISGHRSVSWYQQTPGQGLQFLFEYFSETQRNKGNFPGRFSGRQFSNSRSEMNVSTLELGDSALYLCASSLAGKPTYEQYFGPGTRLTVT.

In this sample, this clonotype turned up a few times. V usage is TRBV5-1 and J usage is TRBJ1-1; 8 nucleotides align to TRBD1. V trimming: 5 bases; J trimming: 1 base; junction bases outside the gene matches: 7. CDR1 is SGHRS and CDR2 is YFSETQ in the germline V gene. The CDR3 is 15 amino acids. CDR3 sequence: CASRNPGTGNTEAFF. Written as DNA, the CDR3 is TGCGCCAGCAGAAATCCCGGGACAGGGAACACTGAAGCTTTCTTT.

A few counts support this clonotype. The rearrangement joins TRBV5-1 to TRBJ1-2, with unresolved D. The CDR3 spans 12 residues. V was pared by 2 bases and J by 8 bases, with 10 bases between. Germline values: CDR1 SGHRS, CDR2 YFSETQ. CDR3 region: CASSLAGIGYTF. Here the CDR3 DNA reads TGCGCCAGCAGCTTAGCCGGGATCGGCTACACCTTC.

This clonotype came up once. The chain is built from TRBV2 and TRBJ2-1; 7 bases match TRBD1. Germline lookup yields CDR1 SNHLY and CDR2 FYNNEI. This CDR3 has 15 amino acids. Germline trimming cut 4 bases from V and 5 bases from J; bases unmatched to any gene: 8. The CDR3, as DNA: TGTGCCAGCAGTGGACAGGGCGGGTATAACAATGAGCAGTTCTTC. The encoded protein is CASSGQGGYNNEQFF.